A single T cell receptor beta chain is shown here with its context. This clone was seen just once. Its antigen has not been determined. Base quality data are lacking; no much larger clone is found one base away. Library creation used the immunoSEQ multiplex PCR assay. The table was pulled from immuneACCESS by TCRdb, which kept in-frame rearrangements only. Such tables lose some clones; where checked, under half of the loss comes from unresolved V genes, and the rest has no known cause. Recorded for this sample are some 3,900 clones; 55% to 70% of them occurred a single time. The top ten clones comprise approximately 15% of the sample. Its CDR3 holds 12 amino acids, cysteine through phenylalanine. The read is trimmed to its CDR3 DNA, 36 bases read in frame from base 1. In the germline V gene, CDR1 corresponds to MNHGY and CDR2 to SAAAGT. V loses 5 bases, J loses 4 bases, and the germline ends lie 7 bases apart.

Interpreted using the paper, the treatment or condition label stands for: preoperative locoregional IRX-2 cytokine immunotherapy. The samples were obtained from a phase Ib study that tested preoperative, locoregional IRX-2 cytokine immunotherapy designed to prime immune responses. Before surgery, IRX-2 was given to the donors, who were patients with early-stage breast cancer. The record originates from a study of preoperative IRX-2 immunotherapy in early breast cancer (dated by TCRdb to the late 2010s). This chain is built from TRBV6-8 and TRBJ2-3; the D gene remains uncertain. The sequenced sample was tumor tissue, obtained after IRX-2 immunotherapy. The receptor was derived from a human donor with breast cancer. In nucleotides, the sequence is TGTGCCAGCAGTCCAAGTCCAGATACGCAGTATTTT. Its translation reads: CASSPSPDTQYF.